The 32 T cell receptor beta chains below were found in one sample sequenced in a study of cytomegalovirus exposure and HLA in healthy donors. Primers for the PCR totalled 60 Vbeta and 13 Jbeta. Assay: immunoSEQ multiplex PCR; the TCRdb copy retains only in-frame clones and omits some. The top ten clones hold about 4.4% of a sample with 100,000 to 150,000 clones, roughly 74% of them seen once. Sample: PBMCs. Receptors originate from a woman in her fifties or sixties in good health and CMV-seropositive.

This clone has more than one count but fewer than ten. The chain carries TRBV7-2 and TRBJ2-3, with unresolved D. The CDR3 has 15 amino acids. Germline loops: CDR1 SGHTA, CDR2 FQGNSA. V shed 1 base and J shed 0 bases, with 8 bases lying between them. CDR3 nucleotides: TGTGCCAGCAGCTTAGACGCGGTTAGCACAGATACGCAGTATTTT. Translating it yields CASSLDAVSTDTQYF. Full variable domain (rest looked up from reference TRBV7-2 and TRBJ2-3): GAGVSQSPSNKVTEKGKDVELRCDPISGHTALYWYRQSLGQGLEFLIYFQGNSAPDKSGLPSDRFSAERTGGSVSTLTIQRTQQEDSAVYLCASSLDAVSTDTQYFGPGTRLTVL.

Only a few counts were recorded for this clone. The J gene is TRBJ1-5, the V gene TRBV7-2; possibly TRBD1 for D (6 bases). Trimming pared 5 bases from V and 9 bases from J, leaving 20 bases between. The CDR3 consists of 15 residues. Germline CDR1 and CDR2: SGHTA and FQGNSA. CDR3 nucleotide sequence: TGTGCCAGCAGCCCCCCTGGGGACACGCGCGGGCCCCAGCATTTT. Translation: CASSPPGDTRGPQHF.

The chain recombines TRBV7-2 with TRBJ1-4; D perhaps matches TRBD1 (6 bases). The CDR3 is made up of 14 amino acids. Germline V gene sequence: CDR1 SGHTA, CDR2 FQGNSA. Between the trimmed V and J ends, which lost 3 bases and 4 bases, there was a span of 9 bases. The DNA of the CDR3 is TGTGCCAGCAGCTTCCAAGGGGGTAATGAAAAACTGTTTTTT. It codes for CASSFQGGNEKLFF.

The CDR3 loop reads CASSLEGHGYEKLFF. For the CDR3, the DNA is TGTGCCAGCAGCTTAGAGGGACATGGGTATGAAAAACTGTTTTTT. V usage is TRBV11-2 and J usage is TRBJ1-4; tentative D call: TRBD1 (6 bases). V lost 0 bases and J 6 bases, leaving 11 bases between the germline ends. Germline V gene data show CDR1 as SGHAT and CDR2 as FQNNGV. The length of the CDR3 is 15 residues.

V and J are TRBV6-5 and TRBJ1-4, with 7 bases that match TRBD1. CDR3 length equals 15 residues. Trimming removed 5 bases from V and 2 bases from J; junction bases left unmatched: 5. In germline, CDR1 is MNHEY, CDR2 SVGAGI. CDR3 loop: CASSRTGGTNEKLFF. CDR3 sequence (DNA): TGTGCCAGCAGTAGGACAGGAGGCACTAATGAAAAACTGTTTTTT.

The J gene is TRBJ1-6, the V gene TRBV28; 9 nucleotides align to TRBD1. The CDR3 has 16 amino acids. V shed 1 base and J 7 bases; nucleotides not matched to a gene: 5. Germline CDR1 reads MDHEN; CDR2 reads SYDVKM. For the CDR3, the DNA is TGTGCCAGCAGTTTATCTCCGGGACAGGGAAATTCACCCCTCCACTTT. This encodes CASSLSPGQGNSPLHF.

The chain is built from TRBV19 and TRBJ1-3, with 8 bases that match TRBD1. Germline loops: CDR1 LNHDA, CDR2 SQIVND (reference sequence). J gave up 13 bases and V 10 bases, and 12 bases lay outside the gene matches. CDR3 length equals 12 residues. The CDR3 DNA is TGTGCCACCAGGACAGGGAGTGCTCCGATATATTTT. It encodes CATRTGSAPIYF.

The chain combines TRBV7-2 with TRBJ1-2; the D is unclear. The CDR3 covers 15 residues. Germline assignment: CDR1 SGHTA and CDR2 FQGNSA. V was trimmed by 5 bases and J by 4 bases, leaving 17 bases between them. CDR3 DNA sequence: TGTGCCAGCAGCCTAGGACCGAACAGCCGCTATGGCTACACCTTC. Translating it yields CASSLGPNSRYGYTF.

The chain combines TRBV4-2 with TRBJ1-5, with D possibly TRBD1 on 6 matching bases. V was shortened by 0 bases and J by 7 bases, with 10 bases between the two germline ends. Germline-derived CDR1 and CDR2 are LGHNA and YNFKEQ. The length of the CDR3 is 14 residues. The CDR3 reads CASSQDRGRQPQHF. The DNA for the CDR3 is TGTGCCAGCAGCCAAGACAGGGGCCGACAGCCCCAGCATTTT.

This chain connects TRBV11-3 to TRBJ2-3; D may be TRBD1 (5 bases). The CDR3 has 15 amino acids. Trimming shortened V by 3 bases and J by 3 bases, and 13 bases separated the two germline ends. Germline loops: CDR1 SGHNT, CDR2 YENEEA. CDR3 residues: CASSLADSKTDTQYF. CDR3 in DNA: TGTGCCAGCAGCTTGGCCGACAGTAAAACAGATACGCAGTATTTT.

The chain links TRBV6-4 to TRBJ2-1, with 11 positions matching TRBD2. Trimming at V came to 6 bases and at J to 7 bases, leaving 8 bases not matched to a gene. CDR3 length equals 15 residues. CDR1 and CDR2 (germline): MRHNA, SNTAGT. The CDR3 sequence: CASRRIAGGFNEQFF. CDR3 sequence (DNA): TGTGCCAGCAGGCGAATAGCGGGGGGGTTTAATGAGCAGTTCTTC.

This clone was counted a single time. V usage is TRBV6-5 and J usage is TRBJ1-2; D ambiguous. This CDR3 is built from 13 residues. The germline V and J ends were trimmed by 5 bases and 7 bases, with 14 bases remaining between them. The V gene's germline CDR1 is MNHEY and CDR2 SVGAGI. CDR3 in DNA: TGTGCCAGCAGTGAGTCTTTTTCCCCTGGCTACACCTTC. Protein product: CASSESFSPGYTF.

This clone has just one count. V gene TRBV9 combines with J gene TRBJ1-6; D is unclear. CDR1 SGDLS and CDR2 YYNGEE come from the germline V gene. This CDR3 has 14 residues. The ends were cut back, 3 bases at V and 11 bases at J, with 15 bases in the middle. The CDR3 nucleotides read TGTGCCAGCAGCGGACGAGTGGACGGGGCACCCCTCCACTTT. This translates into CASSGRVDGAPLHF.

The chain has TRBV5-8 and TRBJ2-5; D possibly corresponds to TRBD2 (5 bases). Looked up from germline, CDR1 is SGHTS and CDR2 is YDEGEE. The CDR3 is made up of 14 amino acids. The V and J ends lost 4 bases and 4 bases respectively, with 14 bases between them. DNA for the CDR3: TGTGCCAGCAGCCCCGGGCCCCGGGGAGAGACCCAGTACTTC. Translated: CASSPGPRGETQYF.

This clone was seen just once. The V and J genes are TRBV6-1 and TRBJ2-7; TRBD1 matches at 9 bases. There are 15 residues in the CDR3. After removal of 3 bases from V and 2 bases from J, the junction contained 5 bases not matched to a gene. Germline CDR1 reads MNHNS; CDR2 reads SASEGT. The CDR3 DNA reads TGTGCCAGCAGTGACAAGGACAGGGGTCCCTACGAGCAGTACTTC. Residues: CASSDKDRGPYEQYF.

This chain connects TRBV11-2 to TRBJ2-7; 7 bases match TRBD2. CDR3 length: 16 residues. V was pared by 5 bases and J by 0 bases, with 10 bases of the junction left unmatched. CDR1 and CDR2 from the germline V gene are SGHAT and FQNNGV. CDR3 amino acids: CASSEGRGGSSYEQYF. Written as DNA, the CDR3 is TGTGCCAGCAGCGAGGGCCGCGGGGGAAGCTCCTACGAGCAGTACTTC.

This chain uses TRBV5-1 with TRBJ2-7, with D perhaps TRBD2 (5 bases). With 5 bases removed from V and 2 bases from J, the gap between germline ends came to 14 bases. The germline gives CDR1 SGHRS, CDR2 YFSETQ. The CDR3 is 14 residues long. The chain's CDR3 is CASSTASFPYEQYF. In DNA form, the CDR3 reads TGCGCCAGCAGTACGGCTAGCTTTCCCTACGAGCAGTACTTC. The full variable domain, its missing parts supplied by reference TRBV5-1 and TRBJ2-7, is KAGVTQTPRYLIKTRGQQVTLSCSPISGHRSVSWYQQTPGQGLQFLFEYFSETQRNKGNFPGRFSGRQFSNSRSEMNVSTLELGDSALYLCASSTASFPYEQYFGPGTRLTVT.

This sequence joins TRBV19 and TRBJ2-2; a weak D match, TRBD1 (7 bases). The length of the CDR3 is 15 residues. Germline assignment: CDR1 LNHDA and CDR2 SQIVND (reference sequence). Trimming stripped 4 bases from V and 3 bases from J, with 12 bases between. The CDR3 spells CASSTQGGYTGELFF. In DNA, the CDR3 is TGTGCCAGTAGTACTCAGGGGGGCTACACCGGGGAGCTGTTTTTT.

The chain is built from TRBV7-9 and TRBJ1-1, with 9 nucleotides matching TRBD1. The CDR3 contains 16 residues. Per germline, CDR1 SEHNR and CDR2 FQNEAQ (reference sequence). V gave up 5 bases and J gave up 5 bases; unmatched junction bases: 12. The CDR3 region is CASSPNRGTGQTEAFF. The CDR3, as DNA: TGTGCCAGCAGCCCTAACCGCGGGACAGGGCAAACTGAAGCTTTCTTT.

This clone was recorded only once. This chain uses TRBV4-3 with TRBJ2-3; D perhaps matches TRBD2 (5 bases). CDR3 length: 17 amino acids. V was shortened by 4 bases and J by 0 bases, with 17 bases between the two germline ends. Germline values: CDR1 LGHNA, CDR2 YSLEER. CDR3 in DNA: TGCGCCAGCAGCCTAAGTCGGGGAGAGATAAGCACAGATACGCAGTATTTT. Protein: CASSLSRGEISTDTQYF.

The chain links TRBV6-6 to TRBJ2-3; TRBD2 agrees at 10 bases. Per germline, CDR1 MNHNY and CDR2 SVGAGI (reference sequence). Losses at the gene ends were 4 bases for V and 6 bases for J; bases not matched to a gene: 7. This CDR3 is 15 amino acids long. CDR3 amino acids: CASSSPASGGDTQYF. CDR3 bases: TGTGCCAGCAGTTCCCCCGCTAGCGGGGGCGATACGCAGTATTTT.

DNA for the CDR3: TGTGCCAGCAGCCAATCACAGGGGGCCAAAAACATTCAGTACTTC. This sequence encodes CASSQSQGAKNIQYF. The V and J genes are TRBV6-1 and TRBJ2-4, with 7 bases that match TRBD1. V was pared by 6 bases and J by 1 base, with 6 bases of the junction left unmatched. This CDR3 has 15 amino acids. Germline lookup yields CDR1 MNHNS and CDR2 SASEGT.

The CDR3 is CASSVIRGNQPQHF. CDR3 DNA sequence: TGTGCCAGCAGCGTAATCAGGGGGAATCAGCCCCAGCATTTT. J is TRBJ1-5 and V is TRBV2, with 7 bases fitting TRBD1. After removal of 6 bases from V and 4 bases from J, the junction contained 6 bases not matched to a gene. The germline V gene has CDR1 SNHLY and CDR2 FYNNEI. This CDR3 has 14 amino acids.

This clone was detected only once. This rearrangement joins TRBV6-1 to TRBJ2-2; TRBD2 is a possible D gene (5 bases). This CDR3 contains 13 residues. The germline V gene has CDR1 MNHNS and CDR2 SASEGT. The germline V and J ends were trimmed by 6 bases and 5 bases, with 10 bases remaining between them. For the CDR3, the DNA is TGTGCCAGCAGGGAGGTGGGGACCGGGGAGCTGTTTTTT. Amino acids: CASREVGTGELFF.

This rearrangement joins TRBV6-6 to TRBJ1-4; D may be TRBD1 (6 bases). The germline V gene has CDR1 MNHNY and CDR2 SVGAGI (reference sequence). The CDR3 is 13 residues long. V was clipped by 6 bases and J by 5 bases, with 10 bases between them. CDR3 in amino acids: CASRQGANEKLFF. Written as DNA, the CDR3 is TGTGCCAGCAGACAGGGTGCAAATGAAAAACTGTTTTTT.

The rearrangement joins TRBV28 to TRBJ1-5, with D tentatively TRBD1 (6 bases). Trimming cost V 6 bases and J 5 bases, with 14 bases left between them. The CDR3 contains 14 residues. The germline V gene encodes CDR1 MDHEN and CDR2 SYDVKM. CDR3 sequence reads: CASRLQGSYQPQHF. CDR3 bases: TGTGCCAGCAGACTTCAGGGGAGCTATCAGCCCCAGCATTTT.

This chain links TRBV6-1 with TRBJ2-7, with TRBD2 as a possible D gene (6 bases). Germline CDR1 MNHNS, CDR2 SASEGT. The CDR3 runs to 14 residues. The ends were cut back, 2 bases at V and 5 bases at J, with 13 bases in the middle. In DNA form, the CDR3 reads TGTGCCAGCAGTGAATCGGGGGTCGTCCACGAGCAGTACTTC. Protein: CASSESGVVHEQYF.

This chain connects TRBV5-6 to TRBJ2-7; 10 nucleotides align to TRBD2. The V gene end was trimmed by 4 bases and the J gene end by 7 bases; junction bases not matched to a gene: 14. CDR3 length equals 16 residues. CDR1 and CDR2 (germline): SGHDT, YYEEEE. The CDR3 loop is CASSPLGQRGGHEQYF. CDR3 bases: TGTGCCAGCAGCCCTCTTGGCCAGCGGGGGGGCCATGAGCAGTACTTC.

CDR3 bases: TGTGCCAGCTCACCCAACCAAGAGACCCAGTACTTC. Residues: CASSPNQETQYF. V gene TRBV18 combines with J gene TRBJ2-5; D gene ambiguous. Trimming pared 3 bases from V and 0 bases from J, leaving 2 bases between. The CDR3 is made up of 12 amino acids. Looked up from germline, CDR1 is KGHSH and CDR2 is LQKENI.

This chain uses TRBV28 with TRBJ2-2; 7 bases are a match to TRBD1. The CDR3 has 15 residues. V was pared by 6 bases and J by 5 bases, with 9 bases of the junction left unmatched. CDR1 is MDHEN, CDR2 SYDVKM, per germline. CDR3: CASRSAGGQTGELFF. As DNA, the CDR3 is TGTGCCAGCAGATCAGCAGGGGGTCAGACCGGGGAGCTGTTTTTT. The full variable domain, rest sourced from reference TRBV28 and TRBJ2-2, is DVKVTQSSRYLVKRTGEKVFLECVQDMDHENMFWYRQDPGLGLRLIYFSYDVKMKEKGDIPEGYSVSREKKERFSLILESASTNQTSMYLCASRSAGGQTGELFFGEGSRLTVL.

The chain carries TRBV28 and TRBJ1-3; D not certain. Between the trimmed V and J ends, which lost 4 bases and 0 bases, there was a span of 13 bases. The germline CDR1 and CDR2 sequences are MDHEN and SYDVKM. The CDR3 is 16 residues long. In DNA, the CDR3 is TGTGCCAGCAGTTCGCCCGGACTGAGCTCTGGAAACACCATATATTTT. Translating gives CASSSPGLSSGNTIYF.

This rearrangement joins TRBV7-9 to TRBJ1-1, with D uncertain. The CDR3 is 14 amino acids. V shed 1 base and J shed 1 base, with 7 bases lying between them. The germline V gene encodes CDR1 SEHNR and CDR2 FQNEAQ (reference sequence). The CDR3 DNA reads TGTGCCAGCAGCTTAGGCGGAGGGAACACTGAAGCTTTCTTT. Its translation: CASSLGGGNTEAFF.